This is a list of T cell receptor beta chains from one sample in a study of tumor-infiltrating lymphocytes in oesophageal squamous cell carcinoma. TCRdb redid the calling of the PCR reads with MiXCR, one entry per CDR3 protein. There are approximately 8,700 distinct CDR3 sequences in the sample; less than 75% occur only once, and about a third lies in the top ten. The material sequenced was esophageal tumor tissue. The receptors were sampled from a female donor with esophageal squamous cell carcinoma. Each CDR3 is given with its conserved first and last residue. Fields, in order: V gene, J gene, clone size, CDR3 protein. The size of a clone is reported for some rows only, either as once, few or many, or as a class for expanded clones.

v_gene: TRBV7-6
j_gene: -
abundance: -
CDR3aa: CASSSQRDATYEQYF

v_gene: TRBV7-6
j_gene: -
abundance: -
CDR3aa: CASSLGPSGQGPSYEQYF

v_gene: TRBV7-2
j_gene: TRBJ2-3
abundance: -
CDR3aa: CASSPTSGANTDTQYF

v_gene: TRBV10-2
j_gene: TRBJ1-2
abundance: -
CDR3aa: CASKKQGARGYGYTF

v_gene: TRBV7-3
j_gene: TRBJ1-4
abundance: -
CDR3aa: CASSTSSGPTNEKLFF

v_gene: TRBV7-9
j_gene: -
abundance: once
CDR3aa: CASSPAEFYEQYF

v_gene: TRBV7-9
j_gene: TRBJ2-7
abundance: once
CDR3aa: CASSWGQSYEQYF

v_gene: TRBV7-2
j_gene: TRBJ2-3
abundance: -
CDR3aa: CASREDNTDTQYF

v_gene: TRBV11-2
j_gene: TRBJ1-2
abundance: -
CDR3aa: CASSAGQGRYGYTF

v_gene: TRBV7-2
j_gene: TRBJ2-1
abundance: -
CDR3aa: CASSLRGLASYYNEQFF

v_gene: TRBV7-2
j_gene: TRBJ2-2
abundance: -
CDR3aa: CASSITDRENTGELFF

v_gene: TRBV11-2
j_gene: -
abundance: -
CDR3aa: CASSLGTGQNPYEQYF

v_gene: TRBV7-3
j_gene: TRBJ2-1
abundance: few
CDR3aa: CASSAPGTGYNEQFF

v_gene: TRBV28
j_gene: TRBJ1-1
abundance: once
CDR3aa: CASSFAGVGTEAFF

v_gene: TRBV10-3
j_gene: -
abundance: -
CDR3aa: CAISELGLAGGNDEQYF

v_gene: TRBV7-8
j_gene: TRBJ2-5
abundance: few
CDR3aa: CASSLWRELLETQYF

v_gene: TRBV7-6
j_gene: TRBJ2-1
abundance: -
CDR3aa: CASGEGRPARELFF

v_gene: TRBV6-2/TRBV6-3
j_gene: TRBJ1-1
abundance: -
CDR3aa: CASSPSRGNTEAFF

v_gene: TRBV7-8
j_gene: TRBJ1-2
abundance: -
CDR3aa: CASSLASLYGYTF

v_gene: TRBV7-3
j_gene: -
abundance: -
CDR3aa: CASSLGLNNEQFF

v_gene: TRBV5-1
j_gene: TRBJ2-2
abundance: medium-sized
CDR3aa: CASSPGTGGTGELFF

v_gene: TRBV7-3
j_gene: -
abundance: -
CDR3aa: CASSPWAQYF

v_gene: TRBV11-2
j_gene: TRBJ1-1
abundance: few
CDR3aa: CASSEDRGYTEAFF

v_gene: TRBV7-9
j_gene: TRBJ2-2
abundance: -
CDR3aa: CASSLIANTGELFF

v_gene: TRBV28
j_gene: TRBJ1-1
abundance: -
CDR3aa: CASSSWSKTWNTEAFF

v_gene: TRBV4-1
j_gene: -
abundance: few
CDR3aa: CASSQDYGGNEQFF

v_gene: TRBV7-8
j_gene: TRBJ2-2
abundance: once
CDR3aa: CASSPRRGYTGELFF

v_gene: TRBV7-2
j_gene: TRBJ2-1
abundance: -
CDR3aa: CASMKSWGASGRRYNEQFF

v_gene: TRBV7-6
j_gene: -
abundance: -
CDR3aa: CASSLDTGYEQFF

v_gene: TRBV12-3/TRBV12-4
j_gene: -
abundance: few
CDR3aa: CASSLTGGRAYTF

v_gene: TRBV6-8
j_gene: -
abundance: once
CDR3aa: CASRTTGAGANVLTF

v_gene: TRBV7-3
j_gene: TRBJ2-7
abundance: few
CDR3aa: CASSFLLGRSLGGEQYF

v_gene: TRBV7-2
j_gene: -
abundance: once
CDR3aa: CASSLASGIYEQYF

v_gene: TRBV11-3
j_gene: -
abundance: -
CDR3aa: CASSLIHGNEQFF

v_gene: TRBV6-2/TRBV6-3
j_gene: TRBJ1-5
abundance: -
CDR3aa: CASTSVTGGNQPQHF

v_gene: TRBV12-3/TRBV12-4
j_gene: TRBJ1-5
abundance: -
CDR3aa: CASSTKGGHQPQHF

v_gene: TRBV12-3/TRBV12-4
j_gene: TRBJ2-4
abundance: once
CDR3aa: CASSTRGQAGQSKNIQYF

v_gene: TRBV7-4
j_gene: TRBJ2-2
abundance: -
CDR3aa: CASSLAPGSGELFF

v_gene: TRBV7-3
j_gene: TRBJ2-1
abundance: -
CDR3aa: CASSWTSGSYNEQFF

v_gene: TRBV10-3
j_gene: TRBJ2-1
abundance: -
CDR3aa: CAQASGEGNEQFF

v_gene: TRBV5-1
j_gene: TRBJ2-5
abundance: many
CDR3aa: CASSLGQETQYF

v_gene: TRBV7-2
j_gene: TRBJ2-7
abundance: -
CDR3aa: CASSLMPDGPQYF

v_gene: TRBV6-6
j_gene: TRBJ2-1
abundance: -
CDR3aa: CASSYTAGTHSYNEQFF

v_gene: TRBV10-3
j_gene: TRBJ2-5
abundance: -
CDR3aa: CAIRLAGDGGQYF

v_gene: TRBV7-6
j_gene: -
abundance: few
CDR3aa: CASSLEAGTRVDEQFF